The rows below give T cell receptor beta chains drawn from one sample of a study of T-cell memory formation after mild COVID-19. TCRdb re-called the 5' RACE reads with MiXCR, one entry per CDR3 protein. The data contain roughly 160,000 distinct CDR3 sequences, around 10% of them singletons. Sequenced input: PBMCs or a T cell subset sorted from them (not recorded which). These receptors all stem from a man aged 18 to 30 who had mild COVID-19 (a few samples of this study predate the infection). Cell type and time point are not known. Each CDR3 is given with its conserved first and last residue. Fields, in order: clone size, J gene, V gene, D gene, CDR3 DNA, CDR3 protein. D genes are given only for firm matches. Where a row states a size, it is once, few, many or the class of an expanded clone; other rows omit it.

-,TRBJ1-1,TRBV18,-,TGTGCCAGCTCACCTCAAGAGAACACTGAAGCTTTCTTT,CASSPQENTEAFF
few,TRBJ2-4,TRBV5-1,-,TGCGCCAGCAGTCCAGGCGAGGGGAGCATTCAGTACTTC,CASSPGEGSIQYF
-,TRBJ1-1,TRBV5-1,-,TGCGCCAGCAGCATTCAACCCCCGACTGAGAGGGCTTTCTTT,CASSIQPPTERAFF
-,TRBJ2-3,TRBV5-1,-,TGCGCCAGCAGCTTGGGGAGCGCTAGCACAGATACGCAGTATTTT,CASSLGSASTDTQYF
few,TRBJ1-1,TRBV7-9,TRBD1,TGTGCCAGCAGCCCTCCCCCGGGACAGAGAAAGAACACTGAAGCTTTCTTT,CASSPPPGQRKNTEAFF
few,TRBJ1-1,TRBV27,-,TGTGCCAGCAGTCCATCGCCGGACACTGAAGCTTTCTTT,CASSPSPDTEAFF
-,TRBJ1-1,TRBV7-3,TRBD1,TGTGCTTCGGTTGACGGGACAGGGGGGAACACTGAAGCTTTCTTT,CASVDGTGGNTEAFF
-,TRBJ2-7,TRBV9,-,TGTGCCAGCAGCGTCCATCCCTCCTACGAGCAGTACTTC,CASSVHPSYEQYF
-,TRBJ2-3,TRBV24-1,TRBD1,TGTGCCACCAACCTTGGACAGGGCACAGATACGCAGTATTTT,CATNLGQGTDTQYF
few,TRBJ1-1,TRBV24-1,-,TGTGCCACCAGGGGGGGAGGGGTGGACACTGAAGCTTTCTTT,CATRGGGVDTEAFF
-,TRBJ2-3,TRBV5-6,-,TGTGCCAGCAGAAACACGGGCCGTGCCCCAGATACGCAGTATTTT,CASRNTGRAPDTQYF
medium-sized,TRBJ2-7,TRBV5-1,-,TGCGCCAGCAGCCCGCAACAAGGGGGTCCCTACGAGCAGTACTTC,CASSPQQGGPYEQYF
-,TRBJ2-4,TRBV7-6,-,TGTGCCAGCAGCTTAGTCCAGGGGGGCATTCAGTACTTC,CASSLVQGGIQYF
once,TRBJ2-2,TRBV3-1,-,TGTGCCAGCAGCTCCAGCGGCTTTCTATCCCCCGGGGAGCTGTTTTTT,CASSSSGFLSPGELFF
-,TRBJ1-1,TRBV5-5,-,TGTGCCAGCAGCTTGATAGGGTTCGGCACTGAAGCTTTCTTT,CASSLIGFGTEAFF
-,TRBJ1-1,TRBV6-1,-,TGTGCCAGCGTCGAAGGGTCCCCGGGAAAGGGTGAAGCTTTCTTT,CASVEGSPGKGEAFF
few,TRBJ1-1,TRBV5-1,-,TGCGCCAGCAGCTTGGTACAGGGCCGGAACACTGAAGCTTTCTTT,CASSLVQGRNTEAFF
few,TRBJ1-4,TRBV10-3,TRBD1,TGTGCCATCAGTCCACAGGGGACCTCTAATGAAAAACTGTTTTTT,CAISPQGTSNEKLFF
few,TRBJ2-1,TRBV6-4,-,TGTGCCAGCAGTGCCGGGGCGAGTCGTGAGCAGTTCTTC,CASSAGASREQFF
-,TRBJ1-2,TRBV7-2,-,TGTGCCAGCAGAGACGGGAGCGCCGTTCCTGGCTACACCTTC,CASRDGSAVPGYTF
many,TRBJ1-1,TRBV5-1,-,TGCGCCAGCAGGCTTGGTGGGGAGAACACTGAAGCTTTCTTT,CASRLGGENTEAFF
-,TRBJ2-4,TRBV19,TRBD1,TGTGCCAGTAGTCCCGACAGGGCGGCGGTCATTCAGTACTTC,CASSPDRAAVIQYF
few,TRBJ1-2,TRBV2,TRBD1,TGTGCCAGCAGTGTGACAGGGGGGTATGGCTACACCTTC,CASSVTGGYGYTF
-,TRBJ2-2,TRBV27,-,TGTGCCAGCAGCCCTGATAGGCGGAAGAACACCGGGGAGCTGTTTTTT,CASSPDRRKNTGELFF
-,TRBJ2-1,TRBV20-1,-,TGCAGTGCTCCTAGCCCCAATGAGCAGTTCTTC,CSAPSPNEQFF
few,TRBJ1-5,TRBV20-1,-,TGCAGTGCTAGGAGCGGGATTGAACATCAGCCCCAGCATTTT,CSARSGIEHQPQHF
-,TRBJ2-3,TRBV7-3,TRBD2,TGTGCCAGCAGCTTAAGTTCCCGTGGCGGGGGTACAGATACGCAGTATTTT,CASSLSSRGGGTDTQYF